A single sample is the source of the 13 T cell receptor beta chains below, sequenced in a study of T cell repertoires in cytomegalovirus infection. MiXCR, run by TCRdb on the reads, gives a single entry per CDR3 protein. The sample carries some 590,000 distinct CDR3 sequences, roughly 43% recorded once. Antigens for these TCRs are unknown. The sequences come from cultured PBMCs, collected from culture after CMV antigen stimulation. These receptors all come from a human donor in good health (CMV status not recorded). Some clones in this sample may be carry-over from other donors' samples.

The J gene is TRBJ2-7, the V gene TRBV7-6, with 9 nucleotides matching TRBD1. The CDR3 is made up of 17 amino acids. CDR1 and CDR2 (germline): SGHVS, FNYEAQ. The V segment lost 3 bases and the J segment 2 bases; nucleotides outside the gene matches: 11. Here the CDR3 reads CASSLGQGAEFTYEQYF. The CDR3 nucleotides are TGTGCCAGCAGCTTGGGACAGGGAGCCGAATTCACCTACGAGCAGTACTTC.

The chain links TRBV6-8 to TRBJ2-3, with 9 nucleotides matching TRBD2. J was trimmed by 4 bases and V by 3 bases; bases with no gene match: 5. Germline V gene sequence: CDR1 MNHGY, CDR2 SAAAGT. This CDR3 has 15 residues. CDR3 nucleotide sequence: TGTGCCAGCAGTTATTGGGCGGGAGGGCCAGATACGCAGTATTTT. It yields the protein CASSYWAGGPDTQYF.

CDR3 bases: TGTGCTAGTGGTTTGGGACAGGGGACCGGGGAGCTGTTTTTT. Translating gives CASGLGQGTGELFF. The chain is built from TRBV12-5 and TRBJ2-2; the match to TRBD1 covers 8 bases. The V segment lost 1 base and the J segment 5 bases; nucleotides outside the gene matches: 0. The CDR3 spans 14 residues. Per the germline V gene, CDR1 is LGHNT and CDR2 is FRNRAP.

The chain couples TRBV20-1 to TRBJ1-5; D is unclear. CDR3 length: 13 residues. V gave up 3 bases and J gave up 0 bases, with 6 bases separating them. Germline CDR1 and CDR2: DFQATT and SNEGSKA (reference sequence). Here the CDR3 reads CSASINSNQPQHF. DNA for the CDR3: TGCAGTGCTAGTATAAATAGCAATCAGCCCCAGCATTTT.

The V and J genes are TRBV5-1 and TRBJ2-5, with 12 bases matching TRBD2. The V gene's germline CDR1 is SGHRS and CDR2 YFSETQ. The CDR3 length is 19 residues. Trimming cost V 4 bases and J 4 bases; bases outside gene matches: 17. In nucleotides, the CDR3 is TGCGCCAGCAGCCCCGGACTAGCGGGGAACCCACCTTTATCAGAGACCCAGTACTTC. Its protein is CASSPGLAGNPPLSETQYF.

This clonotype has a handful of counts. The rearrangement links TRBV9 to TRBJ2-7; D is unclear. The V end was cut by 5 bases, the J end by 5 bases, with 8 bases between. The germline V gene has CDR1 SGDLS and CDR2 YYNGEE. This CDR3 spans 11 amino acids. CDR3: CASSPGHEQYF. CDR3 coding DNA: TGTGCCAGCAGTCCCGGGCACGAGCAGTACTTC.

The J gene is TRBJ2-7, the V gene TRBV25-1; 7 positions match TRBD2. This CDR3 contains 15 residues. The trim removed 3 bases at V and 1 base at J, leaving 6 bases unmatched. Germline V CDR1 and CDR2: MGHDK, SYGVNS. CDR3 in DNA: TGTGCCAGCAGTGATTTGGGGGGGAGTTCCTACGAGCAGTACTTC. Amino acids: CASSDLGGSSYEQYF.

The CDR3 protein is CASSRTSADYSTDTQYF. CDR3 bases: TGTGCCAGCAGTCGGACTAGCGCAGATTATAGCACAGATACGCAGTATTTT. This chain joins TRBV6-2 or TRBV6-3 and TRBJ2-3, with 9 bases matching TRBD2. Looked up from germline, CDR1 is MNHEY and CDR2 is SVGEGT. V lost 5 bases, J lost 0 bases, and 9 bases stayed unmatched. The CDR3 totals 17 residues.

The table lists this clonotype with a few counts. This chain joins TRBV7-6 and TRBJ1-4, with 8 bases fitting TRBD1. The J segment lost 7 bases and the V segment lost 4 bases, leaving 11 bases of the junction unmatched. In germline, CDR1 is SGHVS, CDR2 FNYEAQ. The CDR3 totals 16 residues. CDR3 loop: CASSYSSGGFAEKLFF. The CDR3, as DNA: TGTGCCAGCAGCTACTCCTCAGGGGGCTTCGCTGAAAAACTGTTTTTT.

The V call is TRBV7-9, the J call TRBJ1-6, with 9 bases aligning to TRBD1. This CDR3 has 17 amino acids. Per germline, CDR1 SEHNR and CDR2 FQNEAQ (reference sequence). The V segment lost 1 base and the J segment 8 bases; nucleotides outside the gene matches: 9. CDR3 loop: CASSLGGDRALYSPLHF. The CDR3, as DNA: TGTGCCAGCAGCTTAGGAGGGGACAGGGCTTTATATTCACCCCTCCACTTT.

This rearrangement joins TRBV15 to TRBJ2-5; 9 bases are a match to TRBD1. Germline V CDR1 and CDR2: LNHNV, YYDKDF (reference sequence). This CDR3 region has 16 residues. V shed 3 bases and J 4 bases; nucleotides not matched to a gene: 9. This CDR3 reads CATSRGQGGGGETQYF. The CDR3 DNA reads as TGTGCCACCAGCAGGGGACAGGGCGGCGGGGGAGAGACCCAGTACTTC.

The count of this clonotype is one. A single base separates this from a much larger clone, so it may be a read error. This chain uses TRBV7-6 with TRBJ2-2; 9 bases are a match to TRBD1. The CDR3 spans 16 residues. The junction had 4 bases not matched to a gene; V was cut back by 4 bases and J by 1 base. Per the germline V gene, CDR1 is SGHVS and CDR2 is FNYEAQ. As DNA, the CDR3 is TGTGCCAGCAGCTCCTACAGGGGGCAGAACACCGGGGAGCTGTTTTTT. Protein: CASSSYRGQNTGELFF.

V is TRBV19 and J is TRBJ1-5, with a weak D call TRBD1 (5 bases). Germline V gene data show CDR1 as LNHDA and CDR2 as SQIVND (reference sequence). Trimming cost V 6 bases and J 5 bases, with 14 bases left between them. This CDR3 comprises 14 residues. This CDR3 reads CASRGRRADQPQHF. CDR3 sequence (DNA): TGTGCCAGTAGGGGACGCAGGGCCGATCAGCCCCAGCATTTT.